Presented here are 31 T cell receptor beta chains from one specimen sequenced in a study of T cell responses to AZD1222 COVID-19 vaccine. Generated by immunoSEQ multiplex PCR, the TCRdb table keeps only in-frame clones and is missing some. Of 95,000 to 120,000 clones in the sample, about 92% were seen once. This sample comprised peripheral blood, obtained on day 0 of MenACWY control vaccination. The receptors were gathered from an adult in good health.

V gene TRBV5-1 combines with J gene TRBJ1-2; D is unresolved. Per germline, CDR1 SGHRS and CDR2 YFSETQ. The CDR3 runs 14 residues. Between the trimmed V and J ends, which lost 0 bases and 2 bases, there was a span of 8 bases. CDR3 sequence reads: CASSLAGQNYGYTF. CDR3 DNA sequence: TGCGCCAGCAGCTTGGCCGGGCAGAACTATGGCTACACCTTC.

The V call is TRBV6-2 or TRBV6-3, the J call TRBJ2-3; 14 bases align to TRBD2. CDR1 is MNHEY, CDR2 SVGEGT, per germline. Unmatched junction bases numbered 3, after V lost 0 bases and J lost 4 bases. This CDR3 is built from 17 residues. The CDR3 sequence is CASSYSPTSGGADTQYF. CDR3 sequence (DNA): TGTGCCAGCAGTTACTCTCCGACTAGCGGGGGGGCAGATACGCAGTATTTT.

The V gene is TRBV6-5, the J gene TRBJ2-2; weak D call: TRBD1 (7 bases). V lost 2 bases and J 2 bases, leaving 9 bases between the germline ends. CDR1 is MNHEY, CDR2 SVGAGI, per germline. The CDR3 spans 15 residues. As DNA, the CDR3 is TGTGCCAGCAGTTACGGAGGGGGCAACACCGGGGAGCTGTTTTTT. Translation: CASSYGGGNTGELFF.

This clone turned up a few times. The V gene is TRBV11-2, the J gene TRBJ1-3; D not resolved. This CDR3 is built from 15 residues. V lost 4 bases, J lost 4 bases, and 14 bases lay in between. Germline assignment: CDR1 SGHAT and CDR2 FQNNGV. CDR3 amino acids: CASSSDGRTGNTIYF. The CDR3 nucleotides are TGTGCCAGCAGCTCAGACGGGCGAACCGGAAACACCATATATTTT.

This chain uses TRBV27 with TRBJ1-2, with TRBD1 as a possible D gene (6 bases). The germline gives CDR1 MNHEY, CDR2 SMNVEV (reference sequence). V was trimmed by 5 bases and J by 4 bases, leaving 14 bases between them. This CDR3 has 14 amino acids. The CDR3 sequence is CASSIGGGSYGYTF. CDR3 DNA: TGTGCCAGCAGTATCGGAGGGGGGAGCTATGGCTACACCTTC.

The V call is TRBV7-2, the J call TRBJ2-7, with no clear D. V lost 1 base, J lost 1 base, and 8 bases lay in between. The V gene's germline CDR1 is SGHTA and CDR2 FQGNSA. The CDR3 totals 14 residues. CDR3 protein: CASSLDYRSYEQYF. The CDR3 DNA sequence: TGTGCCAGCAGCTTAGACTACAGATCCTACGAGCAGTACTTC.

The chain has TRBV9 and TRBJ2-1, with D possibly being TRBD2 (7 bases). Germline V CDR1 and CDR2: SGDLS, YYNGEE. This CDR3 comprises 16 residues. The ends were cut back, 4 bases at V and 8 bases at J, with 22 bases in the middle. CDR3 DNA: TGTGCCAGCAGCCCCACAGGGAGTGGGGGGGTCCATGAGCAGTTCTTC. It specifies CASSPTGSGGVHEQFF.

The J gene is TRBJ2-7, the V gene TRBV7-2, with D unclear. V was trimmed by 0 bases and J by 2 bases, leaving 11 bases between them. Germline V gene lookup returns CDR1 SGHTA and CDR2 FQGNSA. The CDR3 totals 15 residues. The CDR3 loop is CASSLAMSVTYEQYF. In DNA, the CDR3 is TGTGCCAGCAGCTTAGCCATGTCGGTTACCTACGAGCAGTACTTC.

This CDR3 reads CASSFVRDTEAFF. In DNA form, the CDR3 reads TGTGCCAGCAGTTTTGTACGAGACACTGAAGCTTTCTTT. The V call is TRBV12-3 or TRBV12-4, the J call TRBJ1-1; D gene unclear. The CDR3 loop spans 13 amino acids. V gave up 3 bases and J gave up 3 bases, with 8 bases separating them.

The chain has TRBV29-1 and TRBJ2-1, with D tentatively TRBD1 or TRBD2 (6 bases each). In germline, CDR1 is SQVTM, CDR2 ANQGSEA. Trimming stripped 4 bases from V and 6 bases from J, with 13 bases between. The CDR3 runs to 13 residues. The CDR3, as DNA: TGCAGCGTTGTTCCGGGGGCCCCCAATGAGCAGTTCTTC. Encoded protein: CSVVPGAPNEQFF.

This clone is a singleton in its sample. The gene calls are TRBV7-8 and TRBJ2-1; D ambiguous. The CDR3 contains 16 residues. The germline V and J ends were trimmed by 1 base and 7 bases, with 17 bases remaining between them. Looked up from germline, CDR1 is SGHVS and CDR2 is FQNEAQ. The CDR3 spells CASSLGLGYVRNEQFF. The CDR3, as DNA: TGTGCCAGCAGCTTAGGCCTGGGTTATGTCCGTAATGAGCAGTTCTTC.

V and J are TRBV2 and TRBJ2-1; TRBD1 matches at 7 bases. The CDR3 runs to 14 residues. Germline V gene data show CDR1 as SNHLY and CDR2 as FYNNEI. The V and J ends lost 6 bases and 1 base, in that order; junction bases with no gene match: 3. In nucleotides, the CDR3 is TGTGCCAGCAGGGGGACAGTTTCCTACAATGAGCAGTTCTTC. Translated: CASRGTVSYNEQFF.

The chain recombines TRBV5-6 with TRBJ1-5; 8 bases line up with TRBD1. The CDR3 is 14 residues long. V lost 1 base to trimming and J lost 5 bases; unmatched junction nucleotides: 2. CDR1 and CDR2 from the germline V gene are SGHDT and YYEEEE. The CDR3 loop reads CASSLSGGDQPQHF. The CDR3 bases are TGTGCCAGCAGCTTGTCAGGGGGCGATCAGCCCCAGCATTTT.

The chain employs TRBV4-2 and TRBJ2-5; 7 bases line up with TRBD2. The CDR3 totals 18 residues. Germline V gives CDR1 LGHNA, CDR2 YNFKEQ. V dropped 1 base and J dropped 1; count of bases not matched to a gene: 12. In DNA, the CDR3 is TGTGCCAGCAGCCAAGCGGTATTAGCGGGTGCGACCCAAGAGACCCAGTACTTC. This translates into CASSQAVLAGATQETQYF.

This clone was seen a single time. The chain uses TRBV4-1 and TRBJ1-6; 8 bases match TRBD1. Germline CDR1 MGHRA, CDR2 YSYEKL. The CDR3 is 16 amino acids. V was clipped by 4 bases and J by 10 bases; unmatched bases: 12. CDR3 coding DNA: TGCGCCAGCAGCCTAGGACAGGGAATGGGGTCATCACCCCTCCACTTT. Amino acids: CASSLGQGMGSSPLHF.

The chain joins TRBV27 to TRBJ1-6, with a weak D call TRBD1 (5 bases). V lost 6 bases to trimming and J lost 7 bases, with 22 bases between them. Germline V gene sequence: CDR1 MNHEY, CDR2 SMNVEV (reference sequence). The CDR3 loop spans 17 amino acids. The chain's CDR3 is CASSPGHSGWWNSPLHF. In DNA, the CDR3 is TGTGCCAGCAGCCCAGGACACTCAGGGTGGTGGAATTCACCCCTCCACTTT.

The chain carries TRBV7-9 and TRBJ2-3; TRBD2 agrees at 7 bases. V was clipped by 1 base and J by 1 base; unmatched bases: 2. Germline CDR1 is SEHNR and CDR2 is FQNEAQ (reference sequence). CDR3 length: 15 residues. The CDR3 sequence: CASSLGGLRTDTQYF. CDR3 nucleotide sequence: TGTGCCAGCAGCTTAGGGGGACTACGCACAGATACGCAGTATTTT.

For the CDR3, the DNA is TGTGCCAGCAGCTTACCGGGGGGGACTTATGGCTACACCTTC. This translates into CASSLPGGTYGYTF. The V call is TRBV7-2, the J call TRBJ1-2; D might be TRBD1 (5 bases). V lost 2 bases and J 5 bases, leaving 12 bases between the germline ends. Germline CDR1 reads SGHTA; CDR2 reads FQGNSA. The CDR3 consists of 14 residues.

The chain links TRBV5-4 to TRBJ1-4; D ambiguous. CDR1 and CDR2 from the germline V gene are SGHNT and YYREEE (reference sequence). The CDR3 length is 15 residues. V shed 4 bases and J shed 6 bases, with 16 bases lying between them. CDR3 DNA: TGTGCCAGCAGCCCTGGAGGGCAGCCCGATGAAAAACTGTTTTTT. It is translated as CASSPGGQPDEKLFF.

The rearrangement links TRBV7-3 to TRBJ2-1; a possible D gene is TRBD1 (6 bases). This CDR3 region has 15 residues. V lost 2 bases and J 5 bases, leaving 13 bases between the germline ends. Per the germline V gene, CDR1 is SGHTA and CDR2 is FQGTGA. The chain's CDR3 is CASSLGGHTDNEQFF. CDR3 DNA sequence: TGTGCCAGCAGCTTAGGGGGCCATACAGACAATGAGCAGTTCTTC.

This clone was counted a single time. The genes are TRBV29-1 and TRBJ2-1, with D perhaps matching TRBD2 (7 bases). The V end lost 8 bases, the J end lost 6 bases, and 20 bases lay between the germline ends. The CDR3 totals 14 residues. Germline values: CDR1 SQVTM, CDR2 ANQGSEA. This CDR3 reads CSTLPGGLINEQFF. The CDR3, as DNA: TGCAGCACCCTCCCGGGGGGCCTTATCAATGAGCAGTTCTTC.

This clone was observed a single time. The V call is TRBV11-3, the J call TRBJ1-1; D gene unclear. V dropped 5 bases and J dropped 4 bases, with 11 bases sitting between them. This CDR3 spans 13 amino acids. Germline V gives CDR1 SGHNT, CDR2 YENEEA. CDR3 in DNA: TGTGCCAGCAGCGCGGTCCGGACCACTGAAGCTTTCTTT. Translation gives CASSAVRTTEAFF. Using reference TRBV11-3 and TRBJ1-1 for the parts outside the CDR3, the full variable domain is EAGVVQSPRYKIIEKKQPVAFWCNPISGHNTLYWYLQNLGQGPELLIRYENEEAVDDSQLPKDRFSAERLKGVDSTLKIQPAELGDSAVYLCASSAVRTTEAFFGQGTRLTVV.

The chain couples TRBV27 to TRBJ1-6; weak D call: TRBD1 (5 bases). The CDR3 length is 13 residues. CDR1 is MNHEY and CDR2 is SMNVEV in the germline V gene (reference sequence). Trimming stripped 3 bases from V and 9 bases from J, with 9 bases between. CDR3 protein: CASSLRGSSPLHF. The CDR3 region has the DNA TGTGCCAGCAGTTTGAGGGGAAGTTCACCCCTCCACTTT.

The V and J genes are TRBV12-3 or TRBV12-4 and TRBJ1-1, with D unresolved. The CDR3 covers 13 residues. The V and J ends lost 2 bases and 0 bases respectively, with 4 bases between them. In DNA form, the CDR3 reads TGTGCCAGCAGTTTATCAGTGAACACTGAAGCTTTCTTT. Translation gives CASSLSVNTEAFF.

This sequence joins TRBV19 and TRBJ2-7; no clear D gene. Germline loops: CDR1 LNHDA, CDR2 SQIVND (reference sequence). The CDR3 is made up of 13 amino acids. V shed 3 bases and J shed 0 bases, with 6 bases lying between them. The CDR3 spells CASSMTGSYEQYF. Written as DNA, the CDR3 is TGTGCCAGTAGTATGACGGGCTCCTACGAGCAGTACTTC.

The chain couples TRBV2 to TRBJ1-2; D is perhaps TRBD1 (5 bases). CDR3 length equals 13 residues. Trimming pared 4 bases from V and 7 bases from J, leaving 13 bases between. CDR1 is SNHLY and CDR2 is FYNNEI in the germline V gene. The CDR3 loop reads CASSGDDWSGYTF. The CDR3 region has the DNA TGTGCCAGCAGTGGGGACGACTGGTCTGGCTACACCTTC.

The chain carries TRBV7-8 and TRBJ1-2; TRBD1 matches 8 bases. CDR3 length: 17 residues. Losses at the gene ends were 2 bases for V and 1 base for J; bases not matched to a gene: 9. Per the germline V gene, CDR1 is SGHVS and CDR2 is FQNEAQ. The CDR3 loop reads CASSLSRTGIVNYGYTF. The CDR3 DNA sequence: TGTGCCAGCAGCTTATCGAGGACAGGGATTGTTAACTATGGCTACACCTTC.

The chain combines TRBV4-1 with TRBJ1-2; D is ambiguous. Germline V gene sequence: CDR1 MGHRA, CDR2 YSYEKL. The CDR3 consists of 13 residues. V shed 3 bases and J shed 3 bases, with 8 bases lying between them. The CDR3 is CASSHTSYYGYTF. The CDR3 DNA reads as TGCGCCAGCAGCCATACCAGCTACTATGGCTACACCTTC.

The V gene is TRBV6-5, the J gene TRBJ1-4; 7 bases match TRBD1. Looked up from germline, CDR1 is MNHEY and CDR2 is SVGAGI. The J segment lost 4 bases and the V segment lost 3 bases, leaving 5 bases of the junction unmatched. This CDR3 has 15 amino acids. The CDR3 sequence: CASSYGTDYNEKLFF. The CDR3 coding sequence is TGTGCCAGCAGTTATGGGACAGACTATAATGAAAAACTGTTTTTT.

This sequence joins TRBV11-2 and TRBJ1-3, with D hard to call. V lost 11 bases, J lost 0 bases, and 17 bases lay in between. Germline CDR1 reads SGHAT; CDR2 reads FQNNGV. The length of the CDR3 is 15 residues. The CDR3 bases are TGTGCCCTTTATGCTGGCAGCGACTCTGGAAACACCATATATTTT. Protein product: CALYAGSDSGNTIYF.

V is TRBV4-2 and J is TRBJ1-2; no reliable D call. The V and J ends lost 1 base and 7 bases respectively, with 13 bases between them. This CDR3 has 14 residues. Germline V gene data show CDR1 as LGHNA and CDR2 as YNFKEQ. Here the CDR3 reads CASSQVSLAGGYTF. The CDR3 coding sequence is TGTGCCAGCAGCCAAGTCTCCCTCGCGGGTGGCTACACCTTC.